The 29 T cell receptor beta chains below come from one sample, sequenced in a study of cytomegalovirus exposure and HLA in healthy donors. A multiplex PCR was run with 60 Vbeta primers and 13 Jbeta primers. Some clones are missing from TCRdb's copy, which holds only in-frame ones; the method was immunoSEQ multiplex PCR. The sample comprises approximately 100,000 clones, just under 75% of which are singletons, and more than 2% rests with the top ten. The sequenced sample was PBMCs. The receptors originated from a human donor in good health.

This chain connects TRBV2 to TRBJ1-3; TRBD1 agrees at 8 bases. CDR3 length: 14 amino acids. V trimming: 6 bases; J trimming: 5 bases; junction bases outside the gene matches: 6. The germline CDR1 and CDR2 sequences are SNHLY and FYNNEI. DNA for the CDR3: TGTGCCAGCAGGGCTGGACAGGGAAGAAACACCATATATTTT. The encoded protein is CASRAGQGRNTIYF.

V usage is TRBV28 and J usage is TRBJ1-3; 8 bases map to TRBD1. The CDR3 is 16 amino acids. V lost 5 bases and J lost 4; bases outside the gene matches: 10. From germline, CDR1 is MDHEN and CDR2 SYDVKM. CDR3: CASSVTTGGLGNTIYF. The CDR3 DNA sequence: TGTGCCAGCAGTGTCACAACAGGGGGTCTGGGAAACACCATATATTTT. The full variable domain, its missing parts supplied by reference TRBV28 and TRBJ1-3, is DVKVTQSSRYLVKRTGEKVFLECVQDMDHENMFWYRQDPGLGLRLIYFSYDVKMKEKGDIPEGYSVSREKKERFSLILESASTNQTSMYLCASSVTTGGLGNTIYFGEGSWLTVV.

Details on this clone: The same CDR3 is also encoded by other DNA sequences in this sample. V usage is TRBV5-6 and J usage is TRBJ2-7; unclear D gene. V lost 0 bases to trimming and J lost 0 bases, with 4 bases between them. This CDR3 contains 13 residues. Germline V gives CDR1 SGHDT, CDR2 YYEEEE. The CDR3 DNA reads as TGTGCCAGCAGCTTGGTCGGCTCCTACGAGCAGTACTTC. Translating gives CASSLVGSYEQYF.

This clone occurred once. The J gene is TRBJ2-7, the V gene TRBV28; TRBD1 aligns across 8 bases. The CDR3 has 15 amino acids. The germline V gene encodes CDR1 MDHEN and CDR2 SYDVKM. Germline trimming cut 10 bases from V and 0 bases from J; bases unmatched to any gene: 11. CDR3 coding DNA: TGTGCCACCGTGGACAGGGCGAAAAGCTCCTACGAGCAGTACTTC. Translation gives CATVDRAKSSYEQYF.

The rearrangement uses TRBV7-2 and TRBJ1-1, with TRBD1 identical over 7 bases. The CDR3 spans 14 residues. The V gene end was trimmed by 5 bases and the J gene end by 1 base; junction bases not matched to a gene: 4. Germline-derived CDR1 and CDR2 are SGHTA and FQGNSA. The CDR3: CASSLRQGNTEAFF. The DNA of the CDR3 is TGTGCCAGCAGCCTAAGACAGGGGAACACTGAAGCTTTCTTT.

The chain recombines TRBV6-5 with TRBJ2-5; 8 nucleotides line up with TRBD1. The CDR3 is 15 amino acids. Losses at the gene ends were 4 bases for V and 1 base for J; bases not matched to a gene: 5. CDR1 and CDR2 (germline): MNHEY, SVGAGI. CDR3 amino acids: CASSSGQGLQETQYF. DNA for the CDR3: TGTGCCAGCAGTTCAGGACAGGGCCTCCAAGAGACCCAGTACTTC.

The chain recombines TRBV7-9 with TRBJ2-1; TRBD2 agrees at 10 bases. From germline, CDR1 is SEHNR and CDR2 FQNEAQ (reference sequence). Germline trimming cut 9 bases from V and 8 bases from J; bases unmatched to any gene: 10. The CDR3 loop spans 14 amino acids. CDR3 sequence: CASRQRGGSDEQFF. In DNA, the CDR3 is TGTGCCAGTCGCCAGCGGGGGGGGTCCGATGAGCAGTTCTTC.

This rearrangement joins TRBV6-1 to TRBJ1-5; D unclear. V lost 6 bases, J lost 0 bases, and 12 bases lay in between. In germline, CDR1 is MNHNS, CDR2 SASEGT. This CDR3 has 15 residues. CDR3 nucleotide sequence: TGTGCCAGCAGAGTTACGAGGCATAGCAATCAGCCCCAGCATTTT. Amino acid sequence: CASRVTRHSNQPQHF.

This clone was seen a few times. The chain recombines TRBV10-1 with TRBJ2-1, with TRBD2 matching 13 bases. The CDR3 spans 17 residues. With V trimmed by 2 bases and J by 9 bases, 10 bases remained unmatched. The germline V gene encodes CDR1 WNHNN and CDR2 SYGVQD (reference sequence). The CDR3 bases are TGCGCCAGCAGTGAGCCCGGACTAGCGGGAGTCATCACTGAGCAGTTCTTC. Amino acid sequence: CASSEPGLAGVITEQFF.

This chain uses TRBV2 with TRBJ1-1, with D maybe TRBD1 (6 bases). The germline CDR1 and CDR2 sequences are SNHLY and FYNNEI. This CDR3 is 14 amino acids long. The V end lost 7 bases, the J end lost 0 bases, and 12 bases lay between the germline ends. The CDR3 nucleotides read TGTGCCAGCATACGCCAGGGGCTGAACACTGAAGCTTTCTTT. This codes for CASIRQGLNTEAFF.

The gene calls are TRBV15 and TRBJ2-5, with TRBD2 identical over 10 bases. Germline-derived CDR1 and CDR2 are LNHNV and YYDKDF (reference sequence). This CDR3 region has 15 residues. After removal of 4 bases from V and 1 base from J, the junction contained 3 bases not matched to a gene. The CDR3 spells CATSKTSGVQETQYF. The CDR3 nucleotides are TGTGCCACCAGCAAAACTAGCGGGGTCCAAGAGACCCAGTACTTC.

The rearrangement uses TRBV14 and TRBJ2-3; D ambiguous. The CDR3 length is 14 residues. Trimming took off 3 bases at V and 1 base at J, with 8 bases between the two ends. The germline gives CDR1 SGHDN, CDR2 FVKESK. CDR3 in amino acids: CASSQYVGTDTQYF. The CDR3 DNA reads TGTGCCAGCAGCCAGTATGTAGGCACAGATACGCAGTATTTT.

This clone was seen only once. The chain combines TRBV27 with TRBJ2-7; a possible D gene is TRBD2 (5 bases). Germline CDR1 and CDR2: MNHEY and SMNVEV (reference sequence). The V end was cut by 2 bases, the J end by 3 bases, with 11 bases between. The CDR3 totals 14 residues. The CDR3 sequence: CASSLLQSGYEQYF. CDR3 coding DNA: TGTGCCAGCAGTTTACTTCAAAGCGGCTACGAGCAGTACTTC.

This chain uses TRBV5-1 with TRBJ2-1, with 10 positions matching TRBD2. Unmatched junction bases numbered 6, after V lost 2 bases and J lost 7 bases. This CDR3 contains 15 residues. The V gene's germline CDR1 is SGHRS and CDR2 YFSETQ. CDR3 loop: CASSLTSGKPNEQFF. The CDR3 nucleotides are TGCGCCAGCAGCTTAACTAGCGGGAAACCTAATGAGCAGTTCTTC.

CDR3 sequence reads: CATSRDNRGANQPQHF. CDR3 nucleotide sequence: TGTGCCACCAGCAGAGACAACAGGGGCGCAAATCAGCCCCAGCATTTT. The gene calls are TRBV15 and TRBJ1-5; 7 bases line up with TRBD1. CDR1 is LNHNV, CDR2 YYDKDF, per germline (reference sequence). The V segment lost 0 bases and the J segment 4 bases; nucleotides outside the gene matches: 6. The CDR3 runs to 16 residues.

The chain joins TRBV19 to TRBJ1-4; 7 bases are shared with TRBD1. The CDR3 totals 14 residues. The V and J ends lost 7 bases and 0 bases, in that order; junction bases with no gene match: 2. Germline V gene sequence: CDR1 LNHDA, CDR2 SQIVND (reference sequence). The CDR3 here is CASKTGSTNEKLFF. The CDR3 coding sequence is TGTGCCAGTAAGACAGGGTCAACTAATGAAAAACTGTTTTTT.

The chain uses TRBV27 and TRBJ2-7; 9 nucleotides line up with TRBD1. The CDR3 covers 15 residues. The J segment lost 2 bases and the V segment lost 4 bases, leaving 6 bases of the junction unmatched. Germline CDR1 is MNHEY and CDR2 is SMNVEV (reference sequence). CDR3 nucleotide sequence: TGTGCCAGCAGTTCGGGACAGGGAAGGGCCTACGAGCAGTACTTC. The encoded protein is CASSSGQGRAYEQYF.

J is TRBJ2-7 and V is TRBV29-1; 7 bases fit TRBD1. This CDR3 region has 13 residues. The trim removed 6 bases at V and 0 bases at J, leaving 5 bases unmatched. The germline CDR1 and CDR2 sequences are SQVTM and ANQGSEA. This CDR3 is CSVGDSYSYEQYF. The CDR3 DNA reads TGCAGCGTCGGGGACAGCTACTCCTACGAGCAGTACTTC.

This chain links TRBV5-5 with TRBJ1-5; D ambiguous. V lost 3 bases and J lost 5, with 21 bases in between. Germline V gene sequence: CDR1 SGHKS, CDR2 YYEKEE (reference sequence). This CDR3 has 17 residues. The CDR3 region is CASSSSAGLHTDQPQHF. The CDR3 DNA reads as TGTGCCAGCAGCTCGAGTGCGGGCTTACATACGGATCAGCCCCAGCATTTT.

This clone was found once. Germline and junction disagree at one end, which may indicate a read error. The chain employs TRBV6-6 and TRBJ1-5; D unresolved. Germline V gene data show CDR1 as MNHNY and CDR2 as SVGAGI (reference sequence). The CDR3 runs 14 residues. CDR3 region: CASSYLSSDQPQHF. The CDR3 region has the DNA TGTGCCAGCAGTTACCTTTCTAGCGATCAGCCCCAGCATTTT.

The chain has TRBV19 and TRBJ2-7; D ambiguous. There are 15 residues in the CDR3. Between the trimmed V and J ends, which lost 6 bases and 2 bases, there was a span of 17 bases. The germline CDR1 and CDR2 sequences are LNHDA and SQIVND (reference sequence). CDR3 DNA: TGTGCCAGTAGGATCGAAGATCGAACGGCCTACGAGCAGTACTTC. Its translation is CASRIEDRTAYEQYF.

This clone was detected a few times. The chain couples TRBV19 to TRBJ1-5, with unresolved D. This CDR3 is built from 17 residues. V was clipped by 7 bases and J by 1 base, with 20 bases between them. The V gene's germline CDR1 is LNHDA and CDR2 SQIVND (reference sequence). The CDR3 DNA is TGTGCCAGTACGTTTCGAGGAGGGATGGGAAGCAATCAGCCCCAGCATTTT. Residues: CASTFRGGMGSNQPQHF.

The J gene is TRBJ2-5, the V gene TRBV5-6; 10 bases are a match to TRBD1. V lost 2 bases to trimming and J lost 5 bases; unmatched junction nucleotides: 6. CDR3 length equals 15 residues. CDR1 is SGHDT, CDR2 YYEEEE, per germline. CDR3 DNA sequence: TGTGCCAGCAGCTTAGGACAGGGGGGTAGCGAGACCCAGTACTTC. Its translation: CASSLGQGGSETQYF.

CDR3 residues: CASSLNDGANYGYTF. The CDR3 region has the DNA TGCGCCAGCAGCTTGAACGACGGAGCTAACTATGGCTACACCTTC. This sequence joins TRBV5-1 and TRBJ1-2; D unresolved. V gave up 1 base and J gave up 0 bases, with 10 bases separating them. The CDR3 sequence is 15 residues long. CDR1 is SGHRS, CDR2 YFSETQ, per germline.

The chain carries TRBV4-1 and TRBJ2-7; 9 nucleotides match TRBD1. Germline V gives CDR1 MGHRA, CDR2 YSYEKL. V shed 4 bases, J shed 5 bases, and the junction held 9 bases outside the gene matches. This CDR3 comprises 15 residues. The chain's CDR3 is CASSRSTGGSDEQYF. The CDR3 bases are TGCGCCAGCAGCCGATCGACAGGGGGAAGTGACGAGCAGTACTTC.

The rearrangement uses TRBV30 and TRBJ1-5; a weak D match, TRBD1 (6 bases). The CDR3 covers 16 residues. Trimming removed 2 bases at V and 8 bases at J, with 22 bases between. Germline-derived CDR1 and CDR2 are GTSNPN and SVGIG (reference sequence). Here the CDR3 reads CAWSTSHMRGKEPQHF. In DNA, the CDR3 is TGTGCCTGGAGTACGAGCCATATGAGGGGGAAGGAGCCCCAGCATTTT.

The chain links TRBV29-1 to TRBJ2-1; D possibly corresponds to TRBD2 (6 bases). Germline V lookup: CDR1 SQVTM, CDR2 ANQGSEA. V shed 7 bases and J shed 6 bases, with 16 bases lying between them. The CDR3 is 13 residues long. This CDR3 is CSARLDWVNEQFF. As DNA, the CDR3 is TGCAGCGCCCGACTAGATTGGGTCAATGAGCAGTTCTTC.

This chain joins TRBV7-2 and TRBJ1-1; 8 bases match TRBD1. Germline loops: CDR1 SGHTA, CDR2 FQGNSA. CDR3 length: 16 residues. Trimming took 4 bases from V and 4 from J; bases not matched to a gene: 11. This chain's CDR3 is CASSSTDRVLGTEAFF. The CDR3 nucleotides are TGTGCCAGCAGCTCGACGGACAGGGTCCTTGGCACTGAAGCTTTCTTT.

The chain recombines TRBV7-2 with TRBJ2-7, with 7 positions matching TRBD1. The V and J ends lost 1 base and 1 base, in that order; junction bases with no gene match: 10. The CDR3 length is 17 residues. CDR1 SGHTA and CDR2 FQGNSA come from the germline V gene. CDR3 sequence: CASSLGRPGQTSYEQYF. DNA of the CDR3: TGTGCCAGCAGCTTAGGGAGACCGGGACAGACATCCTACGAGCAGTACTTC.